This is a list of T cell receptor beta chains from one sample in a study of blood T cell repertoires in COVID-19. This table comes from immunoSEQ multiplex PCR, and its TCRdb copy is limited to in-frame clones, with some not included. The sample shows approximately 89,000 clones, more than 60% of them seen only once. Material: peripheral blood. These receptors all stem from a man in his 70s with acute or convalescent COVID-19. Both conserved end residues are trimmed from each CDR3.

TRBJ2-1 | TRBV7-2 | ASSLWRLAGYNEQF
TRBJ2-3 | TRBV5-1 | ASSLAFMGGDTQY
TRBJ2-1 | TRBV7-2 | ASSLTGGSYNEQF
TRBJ1-2 | TRBV29-1 | SAPDSSYGYT
TRBJ2-3 | TRBV27 | ASSLTTSGRQY
TRBJ2-1 | TRBV21-1 | ASSKGNSGMKNEQF
TRBJ1-1 | TRBV30 | AWSVGASTEAF
TRBJ2-3 | TRBV18 | ASSRDSETDTQY
TRBJ1-1 | TRBV9 | ASSVENDRAAEAF
TRBJ2-6 | TRBV20-1 | SASSAGSGANVLT
TRBJ2-3 | TRBV15 | ATSRDRPGTGDGTQY
TRBJ2-1 | TRBV11-3 | ASSLTGGPNNEQF
TRBJ1-1 | TRBV30 | AWSVQGSTEAF
TRBJ1-2 | TRBV28 | ASSGLIYGYT
TRBJ1-1 | TRBV30 | AWSDRGTEAF
TRBJ1-5 | TRBV15 | ATSRDPGQNQPQH
TRBJ2-7 | TRBV10-3 | AISSGRAGLGEQY
TRBJ1-5 | TRBV29-1 | RGDRGWPYSNQPQH
TRBJ2-1 | TRBV18 | ASSPAVSYNEQF
TRBJ2-7 | TRBV30 | AWSVPRQSSYEQY
TRBJ2-2 | TRBV6-4 | ASSTENTGELF
TRBJ2-1 | TRBV11-2 | ASSPAREHNEQF
TRBJ2-7 | TRBV18 | ASSPQTGGYEQY
TRBJ2-6 | TRBV15 | ATSSRGLSSGANVLT
TRBJ2-7 | TRBV24-1 | ATSDRGTSGRYEQY
TRBJ2-5 | TRBV24-1 | ATSEGGRLETQY
TRBJ2-3 | TRBV5-4 | ASSLYLAGAHTDTQY
TRBJ1-6 | TRBV4-2 | ASSQEVAGRDNSPLH